Sequencing of this TCR beta chain was carried out in a study of memory CD4+ T cells and cytomegalovirus serostatus. General study results and limits: Median bootstrapped AUC for CMV status was roughly 0.95 originally, about 0.9 US-trained. The CMV-associated TCR signature appears largely within the CD4+ memory repertoire. Of 150 to 200 reported CMV TCRbeta sequences, under 70 were found in memory CD4+ repertoires.

Assay used: immunoSEQ multiplex PCR; TCRdb lists only in-frame clones, some missing. The sample lists 52,000 or so clones; roughly 79% were seen once. On this clone itself: Its antigen is unknown.

The sort gate was single viable CD3+CD4+CD8-CD45RO+ cells for memory CD4+ T cells. Source material: memory CD4+ T cells from blood. The source is an adult in good health and CMV-seronegative.

The CDR3 protein is CASSLGTSSGELFF. For the CDR3, the DNA is TGCGCCAGCAGCTTGGGGACATCTAGCGGGGAGCTGTTTTTT. The chain couples TRBV5-1 to TRBJ2-2; possible D gene TRBD1, 5 bases. The CDR3 is 14 amino acids. V lost 0 bases, J lost 7 bases, and 10 bases lay in between. The germline V gene encodes CDR1 SGHRS and CDR2 YFSETQ.